The clone carrying this TCR beta chain was picked up a small number of times. A much more abundant neighbour one base away suggests this may be a read error. It was by two-round multiplex PCR that TCR beta CDR3 was amplified from genomic DNA. With primers specific to each TRBV and TRBJ gene, the first-round PCR was performed. Each CDR3 protein gets one entry after TCRdb re-called the multiplex PCR reads with MiXCR. The sample holds 15,000 to 20,000 distinct CDR3 sequences; 45% to 50% are singletons and the top ten take over 25%. Germline values: CDR1 MNHEY, CDR2 SMNVEV (reference sequence). The CDR3 runs to 13 residues. This entry is derived from a study of prognosis after radiotherapy for stage I lung cancer.

The chain links TRBV27 to TRBJ2-3; D possibly corresponds to TRBD2 (5 bases). The sequences come from PBMCs, collected before or after stereotactic body radiation therapy (not recorded which). The TCR comes from a donor at least 50 years old with non-small cell lung cancer. The CDR3 nucleotides read TGTGCCAGCAGTTCGGGGAGCACAGATACGAAGTATTTT. Protein: CASSSGSTDTKYF.